This TCR beta chain was sequenced for a study of blood T cell repertoires in COVID-19. As for the study in general: Donors in the United States, Italy and Spain gave samples during acute or convalescent COVID-19.

Germline V gene sequence: CDR1 SGDLS, CDR2 YYNGEE. Unmatched junction bases numbered 3, after V lost 0 bases and J lost 7 bases. The length of the CDR3 is 15 residues. Produced via immunoSEQ multiplex PCR; TCRdb's table is partial and in-frame only. The repertoire consists of about 39,000 clones, with approximately 89% occurring once and the leading ten covering approximately 2.3%. This chain links TRBV9 with TRBJ1-3, with 11 positions matching TRBD1. Sequencing was done on a sample of peripheral blood. This receptor was obtained from a man aged 50-59 years with active COVID-19. In nucleotides, the CDR3 is TGTGCCAGCAGCGTAGGAGGGACAGGGGGGAACACCATATATTTT. It yields the protein CASSVGGTGGNTIYF. Full variable domain (remainder filled in from reference TRBV9 and TRBJ1-3): DSGVTQTPKHLITATGQRVTLRCSPRSGDLSVYWYQQSLDQGLQFLIQYYNGEERAKGNILERFSAQQFPDLHSELNLSSLELGDSALYFCASSVGGTGGNTIYFGEGSWLTVV.